This T cell receptor (beta chain) appears in the sequencing data of a study of T cells after yellow fever vaccination. Study in general: Those fractions that held only low numbers of cells were prepared using the SMART-Seq v4 Ultra Low Input RNA kit.

Findings and caveats of the study: Most primary-vaccination clones recurred post-booster (nearly 98% CD4, roughly 87% CD8). The secondary response peaked faster, at day 5 versus 15, but was weaker. A small proportion of clonotypes was detected in both the CD4 and CD8 compartments.

The CDR3 totals 15 residues. The ends lost 5 bases at V and 1 base at J; junction bases unmatched: 5. TCRdb independently ran MiXCR on the 5' RACE reads; one entry per CDR3 protein. The table includes 450,000 to 550,000 distinct CDR3 sequences, 21% detected once. On this clonotype: Its antigen is not known.

The rearrangement joins TRBV12-3 or TRBV12-4 to TRBJ1-1; TRBD1 aligns across 9 bases. The clonotype originates from a man between 18 and 35 years old who received the YFV17D yellow fever vaccine. This material consisted of PBMCs, taken 21 days after the first yellow fever vaccination. In DNA, the CDR3 is TGTGCCAGCAGTCCCCGACAGGGGGAGAACACTGAAGCTTTCTTT. This gives the protein CASSPRQGENTEAFF.